This TCR beta chain stems from a study of T cells in localized non-small cell lung cancer. In regard to this clone: Its antigen is unknown.

Repertoires were generated with immunoSEQ multiplex PCR, while TCRdb's copy carries only in-frame clones and drops some. The sample carries 75,000 to 90,000 clones, approximately 84% recorded once. This CDR3 has 16 residues. Between the trimmed V and J ends, which lost 0 bases and 11 bases, there was a span of 17 bases. The germline gives CDR1 SEHNR, CDR2 FQNEAQ (reference sequence). Study results and caveats: Uninvolved neighboring lung showed the greatest T cell clonality, exceeding tumor.

The chain links TRBV7-9 to TRBJ1-6; D gene ambiguous. The sequence came from a man aged 35-69 years with stage I lung adenocarcinoma. This specimen consisted of peripheral blood, obtained before any cancer treatment. CDR3 in DNA: TGTGCCAGCAGCTTAGCAGGCCTGAGGGCCTCGACACCCCTCCACTTT. Its translation is CASSLAGLRASTPLHF.